The entry below gives a single TCR beta chain sequence along with its context. This clonotype was counted at least ten times. Its specific antigen is unknown. Nothing much larger sits one base from this clone, and base qualities are not available. The TCR beta CDR3 regions were amplified from the RNA transcripts. The first round of RT-PCR for the TCR CDR3 was performed with the HTBI primer set and the Qiagen OneStep RT-PCR kit. Libraries were constructed in a second round of multiplex PCR, after which size selection and purification were carried out. Sequencing of the libraries was done on an Illumina HiSeq2000 using paired-end 100 bp reads. Per the original workflow: Raw data were processed with SOAPnuke, discarding reads with adapters, uncalled bases, mean Phred below 15, or no exact constant-primer or identifier match. High-quality paired reads were merged using COPE v1.2.5, and each unique nucleotide sequence was defined as a clonotype. MiTCR v1.1 was used to align the clonotypes against IMGT TRBV, TRBD and TRBJ reference segments. Analysis was restricted to V-J combinations with a frequency above 0.0001, which covered approximately 99% of repertoires. A TCS score was defined as the ratio of F50 (clonal expansion) to E x V (chaos), with BLOSUM62-based TCRdist applied between CDR3 peptides within each V-J. Welch's t-statistics and random forest reduced around 550 V-J features to 13, which were used in a naive Bayes classifier (R e1071). The raw public reads went through TCRdb reprocessing: fastp at Q25, MiXCR clone calling, in-frame beta chains kept. One record per CDR3 amino acid sequence lists the most common genes and DNA. The authors' filters were not applied to this entry. The sample contains a few hundred thousand distinct CDR3 sequences, over 13% of them found a single time. Clones ranked in the top ten supply under 20% of the sample.

Stable Graves' hyperthyroidism was defined as the absence of progression to ophthalmopathy over 18 months of follow-up. Hyperthyroidism patients were newly diagnosed, with disease duration under 2 months, and aged 18 to 65 years. Any patient with an uncontrolled infection, another autoimmune disease, pregnancy or lactation was excluded. Diagnoses were established on the basis of clinical symptoms, serum thyroxine and TRAb, thyroid ultrasound, and orbital computed tomography. PBMCs were isolated from 10 ml of fresh peripheral blood by Ficoll-Paque density gradient centrifugation. Total RNA was extracted using Trizol reagent, and RNA quality was assessed on an Agilent 2100 Bioanalyzer. The data were taken from a study of T cells in Graves' hyperthyroidism and ophthalmopathy (dated by TCRdb to the late 2010s). As for the study more broadly: Peripheral blood was sampled at the time of initial diagnosis, prior to any treatment. A discovery cohort of about a hundred patients, 43 with Graves' ophthalmopathy and 55 to 60 with stable Graves' hyperthyroidism, was used to find distinguishing TCR V-J signatures. Prospective prediction of ophthalmopathy was tested in an independent validation cohort of approximately 19 hyperthyroidism patients and 15 to 17 patients who later progressed to ophthalmopathy. The 100 discovery patients were divided at random into training and test sets in a 7:3 ratio. The study also compared thyroid tissue and blood T-cell repertoires from several Graves' hyperthyroidism patients. Following sampling, methimazole starting at 30 mg daily was given to hyperthyroidism patients, and high-dose intravenous methylprednisolone was given to ophthalmopathy patients. According to the paper, TCR Vbeta CDR3 sequencing was carried out on some 130 peripheral blood samples, which came from fewer than 50 ophthalmopathy, 80 or so hyperthyroidism and 17 progressor patients. The study at large found these results: Most expanded thyroid clonotypes (frequency above 0.001) were also found in blood, which suggests that blood repertoires may mirror thyroid immune responses. No statistical method was used to fix the sample size in advance, and group allocation was not hidden from the investigators. In validation, the model predicted progression to ophthalmopathy with 55% to 71% sensitivity and over 72% specificity, a median of around six months before onset. A 13 V-J signature model separated ophthalmopathy from stable hyperthyroidism, with approximately 86% sensitivity and just under 84% specificity in cross-validation and 80%/75% in testing.

This TCR was sampled from a woman in her late teens or twenties with Graves' hyperthyroidism. The sample taken for sequencing was blood.

For the CDR3, the sequence is CASSPRFLAGVPDTQYF. The nucleotides read TGTGCCAGCTCACCACGCTTCCTAGCGGGAGTACCAGATACGCAGTATTTT. Here the chain combines TRBV18 and TRBJ2-3, with 10 central nucleotides matching TRBD2. The CDR1 and CDR2 encoded by the germline V gene are KGHSH and LQKENI. V is trimmed back by 1 base and J by 4 bases, and the junction contains 8 bases that no gene match accounts for. The CDR3, from cysteine to phenylalanine, totals 17 residues. The kept DNA is CDR3 alone, 51 bases in frame from the first base.